This T cell receptor (beta chain) was observed in a study of T cells after yellow fever vaccination. In the study overall: The authors prepared low-cell-number fractions using SMART-Seq v4 Ultra Low Input.

As concerns this clonotype: Its specificity is not known.

Findings of the study overall: FACS-sorted repertoires could contain abundant clonotypes contaminating from the bulk population.

They built TCR cDNA with 5'RACE template switching, a step that put in a universal primer site and UMIs. MiXCR, applied by TCRdb to the 5' RACE reads, yields one record per CDR3 protein. Of 300,000 to 400,000 distinct CDR3 sequences listed, roughly 6.2% are singletons. Sequenced material: PBMCs, taken 5 days after the yellow fever booster vaccination. The sequence was obtained from a man aged 30 to 39 who received the YFV17D yellow fever vaccine.

CDR3 protein: CASGLVHEKTSGGTNTGELFF. Here the CDR3 DNA reads TGTGCTAGTGGTTTGGTACACGAGAAGACTAGCGGAGGAACGAACACCGGGGAGCTGTTTTTT. The genes are TRBV12-5 and TRBJ2-2; 9 positions agree with TRBD2. J gave up 0 bases and V 0 bases, and 14 bases lay outside the gene matches. The germline gives CDR1 LGHNT, CDR2 FRNRAP. The CDR3 spans 21 residues.